The TCR beta chain described here comes from a study of CD8 T cells in ankylosing spondylitis (dated by TCRdb to about 2017). Regarding the study in general: To find TCR variants linked to disease, the study profiled T cell receptor beta repertoires in ankylosing spondylitis patients and healthy donors. The full study cohort comprised 25 or so ankylosing spondylitis patients and 110 or so healthy donors. Peripheral blood samples were taken, and synovial fluid was additionally collected from ankylosing spondylitis patients.

Concerning this clonotype: Its antigen remains undetermined. Base qualities are not recorded, but no much larger clone differs from it by a single base.

Broader findings and caveats from the paper: In peripheral blood, the disease-linked clones were found at relatively low frequencies and had a CD8+ phenotype. The disease-linked clones were reported as significantly enriched in matched synovial fluid samples from ankylosing spondylitis patients. A TCR beta motif of about 8 highly homologous amino acid variants appeared characteristic of blood from ankylosing spondylitis patients. Some of the motif variants had been reported before in the synovial fluid and blood of reactive arthritis patients, a finding that suggests common disease-initiation mechanisms.

The reads were generated on an Illumina HiSeq 2500. TCR beta libraries were prepared by quantitative 5'-RACE with molecular barcodes. The paper's processing steps were these. Disease-linked TCR variants were identified with a new computational method built on a probabilistic model of VDJ rearrangement. TCRdb took the public reads, trimmed them with fastp at Q25, ran MiXCR for clone calling and kept in-frame beta chains. Each entry is one CDR3 protein sequence, shown with its most common DNA and genes. These V and J calls are TCRdb output, not the study's own analysis. Here the sample has 750,000 to 850,000 distinct CDR3 sequences; 12% occur a single time. Approximately 0.51% of the sample is in the top ten clones. The specimen was blood, either unsorted or a sorted T cell fraction (not recorded which). This TCR was recovered from a male donor with ankylosing spondylitis.

The bases read TGTGCCAGCACCGTGGACCCTACGGGCGGCTACACCTTC. Its protein reads: CASTVDPTGGYTF. The V gene is TRBV6-1 and the J gene is TRBJ1-2, with the D gene too uncertain to name. Based on the germline V gene, the CDR1 and CDR2 sequences are MNHNS and SASEGT. Trimming removed 7 bases from V and 8 bases from J, leaving 17 bases between the germline ends. The CDR3 runs 13 residues from the cysteine to the phenylalanine. Only the CDR3 part of the read is kept: 39 bases, read in frame from the first base.